One sample yielded the 29 T cell receptor beta chains listed below, sequenced in a study of human T cells and chemical hapten exposure. Treatment reported: therapeutic diphenylcyclopropenone sensitization with weekly scalp DPC. In the library, unique molecular identifiers were attached to individual cDNA molecules. TCRdb reanalysed the reads using MiXCR and keeps one entry per CDR3 protein. The sample yields about 5,300 distinct CDR3 sequences, approximately 60% seen once. The specimen comprised whole blood, sampled before DPC sensitization or 2, 6, or about 24 weeks after (not recorded which). The receptors originated from an adult with alopecia areata. Some clones in this sample may be carry-over from other donors' samples. This table probably holds off-target reads from a library built for another chain.

The V gene is TRBV5-5, the J gene TRBJ2-7; tentatively, D is TRBD1 or TRBD2 (6 bases each). This CDR3 has 13 residues. CDR1 is SGHKS, CDR2 YYEKEE, per germline (reference sequence). V was cut by 4 bases and J by 3 bases, with 11 bases left in between. CDR3 protein: CASSRRGDYEQYF. The CDR3 nucleotides read TGTGCCAGCAGCAGGAGGGGGGACTACGAGCAGTACTTC. Full variable domain (missing parts from reference TRBV5-5 and TRBJ2-7): DAGVTQSPTHLIKTRGQQVTLRCSPISGHKSVSWYQQVLGQGPQFIFQYYEKEERGRGNFPDRFSARQFPNYSSELNVNALLLGDSALYLCASSRRGDYEQYFGPGTRLTVT.

The rearrangement links TRBV29-1 to TRBJ2-1; 12 nucleotides line up with TRBD2. The junction had 4 bases not matched to a gene; V was cut back by 5 bases and J by 2 bases. The CDR3 is made up of 15 amino acids. The germline V gene has CDR1 SQVTM and CDR2 ANQGSEA. CDR3 coding DNA: TGCAGCGTTCAACTAGCGGGAGGCACCTACAATGAGCAGTTCTTC. Amino acid sequence: CSVQLAGGTYNEQFF.

This chain uses TRBV2 with TRBJ2-7; D uncertain. Germline V gives CDR1 SNHLY, CDR2 FYNNEI. V was shortened by 6 bases and J by 0 bases, with 6 bases between the two germline ends. The CDR3 has 12 residues. The CDR3 spells CASRVSSYEQYF. The CDR3 bases are TGTGCCAGCAGGGTCAGCTCCTACGAGCAGTACTTC.

This CDR3 reads CASSPWTGQEQYF. CDR3 nucleotide sequence: TGTGCCAGCAGTCCCTGGACAGGGCAAGAGCAGTACTTC. This chain joins TRBV6-6 and TRBJ2-7, with 8 bases aligning to TRBD1. Trimming took 5 bases from V and 7 from J; bases not matched to a gene: 7. CDR1 and CDR2 from the germline V gene are MNHNY and SVGAGI (reference sequence). CDR3 length: 13 residues.

V is TRBV20-1 and J is TRBJ2-1; D possibly uses TRBD1 or TRBD2 (5 bases each). Germline-derived CDR1 and CDR2 are DFQATT and SNEGSKA (reference sequence). This CDR3 has 14 residues. V lost 6 bases to trimming and J lost 6 bases, with 18 bases between them. CDR3 coding DNA: TGCAGTGCCCGTCAGTCCGGGACGGCCAATGAGCAGTTCTTC. This translates into CSARQSGTANEQFF.

The V gene is TRBV2, the J gene TRBJ2-1, with 7 bases aligning to TRBD2. Germline V CDR1 and CDR2: SNHLY, FYNNEI. The CDR3 spans 15 residues. Trimming removed 7 bases from V and 4 bases from J; junction bases left unmatched: 10. The chain's CDR3 is CASIQQRGLYNEQFF. The CDR3 region has the DNA TGTGCCAGCATCCAACAGCGGGGCCTTTACAATGAGCAGTTCTTC.

The chain carries TRBV28 and TRBJ2-3, with 10 bases that match TRBD1. Trimming cost V 6 bases and J 0 bases; bases outside gene matches: 12. The CDR3 sequence is 18 residues long. Germline V CDR1 and CDR2: MDHEN, SYDVKM. CDR3 in DNA: TGTGCCAGCAGGAGCACCGGGACAGGGGCCCTTAGCACAGATACGCAGTATTTT. Translating it yields CASRSTGTGALSTDTQYF.

This sequence joins TRBV9 and TRBJ2-2; D possibly corresponds to TRBD2 (5 bases). Germline values: CDR1 SGDLS, CDR2 YYNGEE. CDR3 size: 15 residues. The V and J ends lost 0 bases and 3 bases respectively, with 9 bases between them. DNA for the CDR3: TGTGCCAGCAGCGTAGGACTAACGTACACCGGGGAGCTGTTTTTT. It is translated as CASSVGLTYTGELFF.

This clonotype was seen a single time. The junction does not match germline at one end; this may be a read error. V is TRBV4-3 and J is TRBJ2-2, with 15 nucleotides matching TRBD2. CDR1 is LGHNA and CDR2 is YSLEER in the germline V gene. This CDR3 contains 17 residues. The CDR3 here is CASSLNGLAGGTGELFF. The DNA of the CDR3 is TGCGCCAGCAGCCTCAACGGACTAGCGGGAGGGACCGGGGAGCTGTTTTTC.

This clonotype has just one count. The V and J genes are TRBV12-3 or TRBV12-4 and TRBJ2-1; D remains unclear. The CDR3 has 13 residues. V was trimmed by 2 bases and J by 7 bases, leaving 9 bases between them. In DNA form, the CDR3 reads TGTGCCAGCAGTTTAAATCCCGGGAATGAGCAGTTCTTC. It translates to CASSLNPGNEQFF.

Only a few counts were recorded for this clonotype. The chain links TRBV12-3 or TRBV12-4 to TRBJ2-5; D ambiguous. This CDR3 has 12 residues. V shed 5 bases and J shed 5 bases, with 9 bases lying between them. The CDR3 nucleotides are TGTGCCAGCAGTCCCCTCGGGGAGACCCAGTACTTC. It translates to CASSPLGETQYF.

The genes are TRBV5-5 and TRBJ2-7; weak D call: TRBD1 (6 bases). The CDR3 runs to 13 residues. Germline V gene sequence: CDR1 SGHKS, CDR2 YYEKEE (reference sequence). V lost 2 bases and J 4 bases, leaving 10 bases between the germline ends. The CDR3 here is CASSLQGAYEQYF. CDR3 sequence (DNA): TGTGCCAGCAGCTTACAGGGTGCGTACGAGCAGTACTTC.

The chain joins TRBV6-4 to TRBJ2-3; no clear D. Germline V gene data show CDR1 as MRHNA and CDR2 as SNTAGT. V was pared by 6 bases and J by 6 bases, with 13 bases between. CDR3 length: 13 amino acids. CDR3 region: CASSPRAIDTQYF. The DNA for the CDR3 is TGTGCCAGCAGCCCCCGGGCGATCGATACGCAGTATTTT.

CDR3 region: CASSPDRATYNEQFF. The CDR3 nucleotides are TGTGCCAGCTCACCAGATCGGGCAACCTACAATGAGCAGTTCTTC. V usage is TRBV18 and J usage is TRBJ2-1, with D unresolved. Deletions cut 2 bases from V and 2 bases from J, with 10 bases between. The CDR3 contains 15 residues. The V gene's germline CDR1 is KGHSH and CDR2 LQKENI.

V usage is TRBV28 and J usage is TRBJ2-3; 7 bases agree with TRBD2. The CDR3 is 19 residues long. With V trimmed by 8 bases and J by 0 bases, 20 bases remained unmatched. Germline V gene data show CDR1 as MDHEN and CDR2 as SYDVKM. CDR3: CASPPSGLSSLPSTDTQYF. The CDR3 nucleotides are TGTGCCAGCCCCCCTAGCGGACTTAGTAGCCTTCCTAGCACAGATACGCAGTATTTT.

This clonotype appeared a few times. The CDR3 sequence is CASSSRAGGGPGNEQFF. CDR3 bases: TGTGCCAGCAGTTCTCGGGCGGGCGGGGGCCCTGGGAATGAGCAGTTCTTC. The chain is built from TRBV12-3 or TRBV12-4 and TRBJ2-1; D is possibly TRBD2 (7 bases). The CDR3 extends over 17 amino acids. V lost 4 bases, J lost 7 bases, and 23 bases lay in between.

The chain has TRBV20-1 and TRBJ2-1; 10 nucleotides line up with TRBD2. From germline, CDR1 is DFQATT and CDR2 SNEGSKA (reference sequence). The CDR3 loop spans 17 amino acids. The ends lost 4 bases at V and 6 bases at J; junction bases unmatched: 15. CDR3: CSANPTLLAGSFNEQFF. The CDR3 bases are TGCAGTGCTAACCCCACACTACTAGCGGGAAGCTTCAATGAGCAGTTCTTC.

The genes are TRBV20-1 and TRBJ2-2; D not resolved. Trimming shortened V by 0 bases and J by 6 bases, and 8 bases separated the two germline ends. This CDR3 contains 13 residues. Germline V gene sequence: CDR1 DFQATT, CDR2 SNEGSKA (reference sequence). In DNA form, the CDR3 reads TGCAGTGCTAGAGATATGCTCGCCGGGGAGCTGTTTTTT. This gives the protein CSARDMLAGELFF.

V and J are TRBV28 and TRBJ2-3, with 9 positions matching TRBD1. Trimming at V came to 8 bases and at J to 10 bases, leaving 4 bases not matched to a gene. CDR3 size: 11 residues. Germline V gene data show CDR1 as MDHEN and CDR2 as SYDVKM. The CDR3, as DNA: TGTGCCAGCCTGGGACAGGGAGCGCAGTATTTT. Protein: CASLGQGAQYF.

This clonotype was seen only a few times. The rearrangement joins TRBV24-1 to TRBJ2-5; D is possibly TRBD1 (6 bases). Germline values: CDR1 KGHDR, CDR2 SFDVKD. V lost 0 bases, J lost 5 bases, and 12 bases lay in between. The CDR3 runs 15 residues. CDR3: CATSDLNRDVETQYF. CDR3 coding DNA: TGTGCCACCAGTGATTTGAACAGGGACGTCGAGACCCAGTACTTC.

The rearrangement joins TRBV9 to TRBJ2-1; 13 bases match TRBD2. Germline lookup yields CDR1 SGDLS and CDR2 YYNGEE. CDR3 length equals 16 residues. V lost 4 bases, J lost 8 bases, and 9 bases stayed unmatched. In DNA form, the CDR3 reads TGTGCCAGCAGCCCTCCGGGACTAGCGGGATTGGATGAGCAGTTCTTC. It translates to CASSPPGLAGLDEQFF.

This clonotype showed up just once. The chain recombines TRBV11-2 with TRBJ2-1; a weak D match, TRBD1 (5 bases). The ends were cut back, 3 bases at V and 8 bases at J, with 11 bases in the middle. Looked up from germline, CDR1 is SGHAT and CDR2 is FQNNGV. This CDR3 contains 13 residues. CDR3 sequence reads: CASSFGQGHEQFF. CDR3 nucleotide sequence: TGTGCCAGCAGCTTCGGGCAGGGTCATGAGCAGTTCTTC. The complete variable domain, with remaining parts taken from reference TRBV11-2 and TRBJ2-1, reads EAGVAQSPRYKIIEKRQSVAFWCNPISGHATLYWYQQILGQGPKLLIQFQNNGVVDDSQLPKDRFSAERLKGVDSTLKIQPAKLEDSAVYLCASSFGQGHEQFFGPGTRLTVL.

The V and J genes are TRBV4-3 and TRBJ2-5, with unresolved D. In germline, CDR1 is LGHNA, CDR2 YSLEER. The ends were cut back, 0 bases at V and 2 bases at J, with 10 bases in the middle. This CDR3 is built from 15 residues. Here the CDR3 DNA reads TGCGCCAGCAGCCAAGATTCGGCCAGACAAGAGACCCAGTACTTC. Translating gives CASSQDSARQETQYF.

This clonotype was found a few times. The rearrangement uses TRBV5-1 and TRBJ2-5; no clear D gene. The germline V gene encodes CDR1 SGHRS and CDR2 YFSETQ. Trimming stripped 5 bases from V and 1 base from J, with 9 bases between. The CDR3 is 13 residues long. The CDR3 protein is CASSRGGQETQYF. CDR3 bases: TGCGCCAGCAGTCGTGGCGGCCAAGAGACCCAGTACTTC.

The V and J genes are TRBV6-2 or TRBV6-3 and TRBJ2-7; 9 bases match TRBD2. V lost 6 bases, J lost 7 bases, and 16 bases stayed unmatched. The length of the CDR3 is 16 residues. CDR1 and CDR2 from the germline V gene are MNHEY and SVGEGT. The CDR3 here is CASRFRPGREGQEQYF. CDR3 nucleotides: TGTGCCAGCAGGTTCCGACCTGGGCGGGAGGGCCAGGAGCAGTACTTC.

The chain joins TRBV19 to TRBJ2-1; a possible D gene is TRBD2 (6 bases). The germline V gene encodes CDR1 LNHDA and CDR2 SQIVND (reference sequence). The V end lost 10 bases, the J end lost 7 bases, and 20 bases lay between the germline ends. The CDR3 runs to 14 residues. Written as DNA, the CDR3 is TGTGCCACGCGGGAAACTAGCCGGGCGAATGAGCAGTTCTTC. It yields the protein CATRETSRANEQFF.

The chain has TRBV11-2 and TRBJ2-3, with 9 bases lining up with TRBD2. Germline values: CDR1 SGHAT, CDR2 FQNNGV. The J segment lost 6 bases and the V segment lost 2 bases, leaving 12 bases of the junction unmatched. This CDR3 is built from 17 residues. The CDR3 spells CASSLRSASGITDTQYF. The CDR3 nucleotides read TGTGCCAGCAGCTTACGCTCAGCTAGCGGGATTACGGATACGCAGTATTTT.

The chain recombines TRBV29-1 with TRBJ2-1; perhaps TRBD2 as D (5 bases). The germline V and J ends were trimmed by 5 bases and 3 bases, with 20 bases remaining between them. This CDR3 is built from 16 residues. Germline CDR1 is SQVTM and CDR2 is ANQGSEA. CDR3 bases: TGCAGCGTTCTCTATGAAGGGCGGAGGAGCTACAATGAGCAGTTCTTC. Amino acid sequence: CSVLYEGRRSYNEQFF.

This sequence joins TRBV5-1 and TRBJ2-7; D gene unclear. Germline values: CDR1 SGHRS, CDR2 YFSETQ. The V end was cut by 0 bases, the J end by 3 bases, with 7 bases between. The CDR3 has 13 amino acids. The CDR3 loop is CASSLASFYEQYF. In DNA form, the CDR3 reads TGCGCCAGCAGCTTGGCCTCCTTCTACGAGCAGTACTTC.